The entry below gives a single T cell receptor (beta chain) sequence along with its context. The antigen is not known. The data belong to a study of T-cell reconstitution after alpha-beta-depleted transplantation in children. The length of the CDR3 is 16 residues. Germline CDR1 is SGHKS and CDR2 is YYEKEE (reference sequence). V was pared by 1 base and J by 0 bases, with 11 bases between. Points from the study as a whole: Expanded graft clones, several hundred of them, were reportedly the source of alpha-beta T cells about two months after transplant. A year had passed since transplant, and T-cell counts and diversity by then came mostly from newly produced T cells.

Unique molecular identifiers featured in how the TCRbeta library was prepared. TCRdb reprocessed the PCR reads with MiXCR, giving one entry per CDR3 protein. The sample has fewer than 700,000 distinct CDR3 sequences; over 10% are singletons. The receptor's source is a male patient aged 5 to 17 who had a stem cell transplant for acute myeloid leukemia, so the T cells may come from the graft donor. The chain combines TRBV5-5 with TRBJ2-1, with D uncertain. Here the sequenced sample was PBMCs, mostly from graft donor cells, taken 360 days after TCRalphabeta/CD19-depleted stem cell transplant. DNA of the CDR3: TGTGCCAGCAGCTTGTATCAGGAACCCTCCTACAATGAGCAGTTCTTC. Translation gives CASSLYQEPSYNEQFF.